These 2 T cell receptor beta chains were all obtained from the same sample, sequenced in a study of T cell repertoires in cytomegalovirus infection. TCRdb reprocessed the reads via MiXCR and lists one record per CDR3 protein. The sample comprises roughly 280,000 distinct CDR3 sequences, about 20% of which are singletons, and about 21% rests with the top ten. The antigens of these receptors remain unknown. The input for sequencing was cultured PBMCs, taken from culture after CMV antigen stimulation. Receptors originate from a human donor in good health (CMV status not recorded). Some clones in this sample may be carry-over from other donors' samples.

This clonotype occurred a few times. The chain carries TRBV2 and TRBJ1-2; D is unresolved. V lost 4 bases and J 4 bases, leaving 7 bases between the germline ends. Per the germline V gene, CDR1 is SNHLY and CDR2 is FYNNEI. The CDR3 is 12 amino acids. CDR3 protein: CASSAEGYGYTF. The DNA for the CDR3 is TGTGCCAGCAGTGCAGAGGGCTATGGCTACACCTTC.

The chain links TRBV7-6 to TRBJ2-5; 10 bases match TRBD2. The CDR3 loop spans 16 amino acids. Per the germline V gene, CDR1 is SGHVS and CDR2 is FNYEAQ. Trimming removed 3 bases from V and 5 bases from J; junction bases left unmatched: 9. The CDR3 DNA reads as TGTGCCAGCAGCTTGCTAGCGGGAGCCAAAGGGGAGACCCAGTACTTC. Protein product: CASSLLAGAKGETQYF.